Shown below are 15 T cell receptor beta chains from a single sample sequenced in a study of human T cells and chemical hapten exposure. TCRdb ran MiXCR on the RACE reads and lists one entry per CDR3 protein. The data contain tens of thousands of distinct CDR3 sequences, about an eighth of them singletons. Time point indicated: pre-sensitization, week 0. As for treatment: therapeutic diphenylcyclopropenone sensitization with weekly scalp DPC. Specimen: whole blood, collected in connection with sensitization to the hapten diphenylcyclopropenone (DPC). These receptors originate from a woman in her twenties or thirties with alopecia areata. Some clones in this sample may be carry-over from other donors' samples.

The chain combines TRBV4-2 with TRBJ1-3; D unclear. V was shortened by 0 bases and J by 0 bases, with 15 bases between the two germline ends. This CDR3 region has 18 residues. Germline CDR1 LGHNA, CDR2 YNFKEQ. DNA for the CDR3: TGTGCCAGCAGCCAAGATTTAACAAGGGTGAACTCTGGAAACACCATATATTTT. Protein: CASSQDLTRVNSGNTIYF.

The gene calls are TRBV27 and TRBJ2-1; either TRBD1 or TRBD2 may supply D (5 bases each). The V gene's germline CDR1 is MNHEY and CDR2 SMNVEV (reference sequence). The V end was cut by 3 bases, the J end by 3 bases, with 9 bases between. The CDR3 consists of 14 residues. CDR3 in amino acids: CASSFMGVYNEQFF. The CDR3 DNA is TGTGCCAGCAGTTTTATGGGGGTCTACAATGAGCAGTTCTTC.

In this sample, this clonotype turned up a few times. The rearrangement links TRBV4-3 to TRBJ2-5; the D call may be TRBD1 or TRBD2 (6 bases each). CDR1 is LGHNA, CDR2 YSLEER, per germline. Trimming took off 0 bases at V and 4 bases at J, with 12 bases between the two ends. The CDR3 is 15 residues long. As DNA, the CDR3 is TGCGCCAGCAGCCAAGAGTCGGGGGCGGGAGAGACCCAGTACTTC. This translates into CASSQESGAGETQYF.

This clonotype was detected ten times or more. The V and J genes are TRBV10-1 and TRBJ2-7; D gene uncertain. The V gene lost 4 bases and the J gene lost 2 bases, with 9 bases spanning the gap. Germline-derived CDR1 and CDR2 are WNHNN and SYGVQD (reference sequence). The CDR3 spans 13 residues. CDR3: CASSVGRAYEQYF. CDR3 nucleotide sequence: TGCGCCAGCAGTGTTGGTCGAGCCTACGAGCAGTACTTC.

This clonotype appeared many times. The rearrangement uses TRBV6-2 or TRBV6-3 and TRBJ1-2; 8 positions match TRBD1. In germline, CDR1 is MNHEY, CDR2 SVGEGT. The CDR3 consists of 17 residues. The junction had 11 bases not matched to a gene; V was cut back by 0 bases and J by 5 bases. As DNA, the CDR3 is TGTGCCAGCAGTTACTCCCCCGCCCGGGACAGGATTTATGGCTACACCTTC. Its translation: CASSYSPARDRIYGYTF.

The chain links TRBV9 to TRBJ1-4; perhaps TRBD1 as D (5 bases). V dropped 3 bases and J dropped 3 bases, with 12 bases sitting between them. The CDR3 length is 15 residues. CDR1 SGDLS and CDR2 YYNGEE come from the germline V gene. CDR3 loop: CASSGGRGPNEKLFF. In DNA form, the CDR3 reads TGTGCCAGCAGCGGCGGGAGGGGACCTAATGAAAAACTGTTTTTT.

The rearrangement links TRBV11-1 to TRBJ2-5; D not certain. The V end lost 4 bases, the J end lost 5 bases, and 14 bases lay between the germline ends. CDR1 is SGHAT and CDR2 is FQDESV in the germline V gene (reference sequence). This CDR3 has 14 residues. This chain's CDR3 is CASSSRSLGETQYF. DNA for the CDR3: TGTGCCAGCAGCTCTCGGAGTCTAGGGGAGACCCAGTACTTC.

This clonotype was seen a few times. The genes are TRBV29-1 and TRBJ2-3; 7 positions agree with TRBD1. Trimming at V came to 7 bases and at J to 2 bases, leaving 3 bases not matched to a gene. The CDR3 length is 12 residues. CDR1 and CDR2 (germline): SQVTM, ANQGSEA. As DNA, the CDR3 is TGCAGCGGGGGGACAGTCACAGATACGCAGTATTTT. This codes for CSGGTVTDTQYF.

This clonotype was counted a few times. The chain employs TRBV7-8 and TRBJ1-2, with TRBD1 matching over 10 bases. V trimming: 4 bases; J trimming: 4 bases; junction bases outside the gene matches: 12. This CDR3 has 17 residues. Germline V gene lookup returns CDR1 SGHVS and CDR2 FQNEAQ. The CDR3: CASSSSRGGQGSYGYTF. CDR3 DNA sequence: TGTGCCAGCAGCTCCTCGCGAGGGGGACAGGGGAGCTATGGCTACACCTTC.

On this clonotype: A much larger clone sits a single nucleotide away, making a read error possible. The chain carries TRBV28 and TRBJ1-2; tentatively, D is TRBD1 (5 bases). In germline, CDR1 is MDHEN, CDR2 SYDVKM. The CDR3 runs to 16 residues. The DNA for the CDR3 is TGTGCCAGCAGTTTTTGGGGCAGAGATGGCCCCTATGGCTTCACCTTC. Encoded protein: CASSFWGRDGPYGFTF.

In this sample, this clonotype turned up many times. The chain recombines TRBV6-2 or TRBV6-3 with TRBJ1-2; possibly TRBD1 for D (5 bases). Germline V gives CDR1 MNHEY, CDR2 SVGEGT. V shed 0 bases and J shed 1 base, with 12 bases lying between them. The length of the CDR3 is 16 residues. The CDR3 bases are TGTGCCAGCAGTTACTCAGGGACTGAAAGTAACTATGGCTACACCTTC. It yields the protein CASSYSGTESNYGYTF.

V and J are TRBV20-1 and TRBJ1-5, with D possibly matching TRBD1 (5 bases). CDR1 and CDR2 (germline): DFQATT, SNEGSKA (reference sequence). CDR3 size: 12 residues. With 3 bases removed from V and 7 bases from J, the gap between germline ends came to 10 bases. This CDR3 is CSASRVGQPQHF. CDR3 coding DNA: TGCAGTGCTAGCAGGGTAGGCCAGCCCCAGCATTTT.

By its share, this clonotype is medium-sized. The chain links TRBV14 to TRBJ1-1; D gene unclear. The CDR3 loop spans 15 amino acids. Between the trimmed V and J ends, which lost 4 bases and 1 base, there was a span of 13 bases. The germline gives CDR1 SGHDN, CDR2 FVKESK. The CDR3 sequence is CASSRLVRENTEAFF. The CDR3 coding sequence is TGTGCCAGCAGCCGCTTGGTTCGGGAGAACACTGAAGCTTTCTTT.

This clonotype occurred many times. The V call is TRBV5-1, the J call TRBJ2-3; TRBD2 is a possible D gene (6 bases). V lost 4 bases, J lost 0 bases, and 12 bases lay in between. The germline V gene encodes CDR1 SGHRS and CDR2 YFSETQ. This CDR3 is 15 amino acids long. Here the CDR3 reads CASSVGGASTDTQYF. CDR3 coding DNA: TGCGCCAGCAGCGTCGGAGGGGCGAGCACAGATACGCAGTATTTT.

The chain carries TRBV18 and TRBJ2-1; 7 nucleotides align to TRBD1. The CDR3 runs to 16 residues. V was pared by 2 bases and J by 6 bases, with 10 bases of the junction left unmatched. Germline V gene lookup returns CDR1 KGHSH and CDR2 LQKENI. CDR3 residues: CASSPFWTGIVNEQFF. CDR3 nucleotides: TGTGCCAGCTCACCATTCTGGACAGGAATCGTCAATGAGCAGTTCTTC. Supplemented by reference TRBV18 and TRBJ2-1, the full variable domain reads NAGVMQNPRHLVRRRGQEARLRCSPMKGHSHVYWYRQLPEEGLKFMVYLQKENIIDESGMPKERFSAEFPKEGPSILRIQQVVRGDSAAYFCASSPFWTGIVNEQFFGPGTRLTVL.